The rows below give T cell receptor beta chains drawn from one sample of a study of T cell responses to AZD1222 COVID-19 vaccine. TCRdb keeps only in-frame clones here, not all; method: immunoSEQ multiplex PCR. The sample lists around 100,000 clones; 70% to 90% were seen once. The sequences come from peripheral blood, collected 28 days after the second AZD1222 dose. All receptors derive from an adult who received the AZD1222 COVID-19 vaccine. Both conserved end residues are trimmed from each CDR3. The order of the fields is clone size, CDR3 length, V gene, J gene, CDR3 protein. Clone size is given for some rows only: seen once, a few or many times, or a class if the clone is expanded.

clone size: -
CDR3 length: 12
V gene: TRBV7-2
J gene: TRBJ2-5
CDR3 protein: ASSPDRVEETQY

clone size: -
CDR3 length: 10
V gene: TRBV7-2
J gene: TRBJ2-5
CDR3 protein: ASKDPRETQY

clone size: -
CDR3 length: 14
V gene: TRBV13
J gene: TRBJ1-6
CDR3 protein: ASSKGWHIDNSPLH

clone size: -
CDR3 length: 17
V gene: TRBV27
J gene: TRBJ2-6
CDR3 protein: ASSLSVGTGLSGANVLT

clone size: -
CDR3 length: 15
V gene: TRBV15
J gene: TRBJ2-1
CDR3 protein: ATSRPPTSGGGNEQF

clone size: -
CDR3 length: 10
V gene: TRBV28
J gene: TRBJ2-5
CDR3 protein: ASSPRGETQY

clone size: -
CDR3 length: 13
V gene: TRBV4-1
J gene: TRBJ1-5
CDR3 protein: ASSQDNSGNQPQH

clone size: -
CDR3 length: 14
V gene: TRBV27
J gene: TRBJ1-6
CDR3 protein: ASSGPPGTLNSPLH

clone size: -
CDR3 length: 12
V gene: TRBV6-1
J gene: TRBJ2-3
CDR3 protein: ASSESQFPDTQY

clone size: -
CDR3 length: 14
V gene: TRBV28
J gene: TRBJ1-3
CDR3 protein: ASSSPGGGTGNTIY

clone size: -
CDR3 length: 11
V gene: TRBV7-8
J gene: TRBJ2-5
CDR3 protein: ASSLAGRETQY

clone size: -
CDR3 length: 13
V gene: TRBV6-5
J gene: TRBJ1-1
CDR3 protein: ASTRREVANTEAF

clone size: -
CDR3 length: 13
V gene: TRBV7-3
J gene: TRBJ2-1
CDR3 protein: ASSLESISYNEQF

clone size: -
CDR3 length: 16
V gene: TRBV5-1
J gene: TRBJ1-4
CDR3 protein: ASSPQGPAGGTNEKLF

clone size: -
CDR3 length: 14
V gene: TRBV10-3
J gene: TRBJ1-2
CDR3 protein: AISPTGRKLNYGYT

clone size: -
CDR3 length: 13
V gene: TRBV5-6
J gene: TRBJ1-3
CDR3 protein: ASSLGFSSGNTIY

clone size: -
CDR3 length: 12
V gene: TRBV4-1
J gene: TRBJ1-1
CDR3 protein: ASSQDLPPYEAF

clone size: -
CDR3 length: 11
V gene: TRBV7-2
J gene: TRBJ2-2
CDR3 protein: ASSLSGVGELF

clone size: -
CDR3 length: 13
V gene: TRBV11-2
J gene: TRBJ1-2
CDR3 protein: ASSLGTDPKWGYT

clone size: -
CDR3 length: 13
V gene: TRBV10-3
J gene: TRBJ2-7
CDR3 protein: AISTTGVSSYEQY

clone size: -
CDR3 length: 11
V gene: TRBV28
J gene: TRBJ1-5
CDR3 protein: ASSLPLFEPQH

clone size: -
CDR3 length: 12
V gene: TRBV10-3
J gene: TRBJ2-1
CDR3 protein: AIRARTPIGEQF

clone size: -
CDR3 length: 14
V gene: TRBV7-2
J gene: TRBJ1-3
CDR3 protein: ASSLVLAGSGNTIY

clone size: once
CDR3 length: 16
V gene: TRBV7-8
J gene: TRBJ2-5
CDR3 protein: ASSAGDYGLAGRETQY

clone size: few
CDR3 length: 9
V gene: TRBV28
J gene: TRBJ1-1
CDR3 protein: ASSFNTEAF

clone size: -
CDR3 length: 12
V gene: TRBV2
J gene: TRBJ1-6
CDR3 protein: ASTLEDRNSPLH

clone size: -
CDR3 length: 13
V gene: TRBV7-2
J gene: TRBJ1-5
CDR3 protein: ASRLEAFSNQPQH

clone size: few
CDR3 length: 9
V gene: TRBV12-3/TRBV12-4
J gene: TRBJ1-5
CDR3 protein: ASSDSGPQH

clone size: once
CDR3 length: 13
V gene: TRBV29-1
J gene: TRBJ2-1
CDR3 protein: SVGTSGGIFTEQF

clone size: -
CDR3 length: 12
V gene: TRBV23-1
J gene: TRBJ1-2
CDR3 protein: ASSQYGSPYGYT

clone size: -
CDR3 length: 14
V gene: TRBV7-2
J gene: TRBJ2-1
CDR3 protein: ASSLDSGGAYNEQF

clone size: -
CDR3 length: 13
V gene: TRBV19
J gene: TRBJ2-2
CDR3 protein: ASSGGTVNTGELF

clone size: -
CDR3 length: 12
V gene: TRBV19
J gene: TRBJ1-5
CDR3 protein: ASSITSVNQPQH

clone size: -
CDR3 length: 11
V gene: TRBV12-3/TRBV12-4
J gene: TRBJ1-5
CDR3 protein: ASRGQANQPQH

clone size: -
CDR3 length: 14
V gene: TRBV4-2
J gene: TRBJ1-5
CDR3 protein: ASSQEPGLSNQPQH

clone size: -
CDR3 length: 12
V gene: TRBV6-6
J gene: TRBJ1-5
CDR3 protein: ASSYRGRDQPQH

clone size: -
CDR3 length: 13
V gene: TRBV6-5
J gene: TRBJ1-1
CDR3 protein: ASSRRQGSGAEAF

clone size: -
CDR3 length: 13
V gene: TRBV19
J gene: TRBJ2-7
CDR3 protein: ASSISRDYSYEQY

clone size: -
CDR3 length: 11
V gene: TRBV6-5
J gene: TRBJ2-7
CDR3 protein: ASKGAPTLEQY

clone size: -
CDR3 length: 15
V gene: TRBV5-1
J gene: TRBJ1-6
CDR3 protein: ASSSEGRGRSNSPLH

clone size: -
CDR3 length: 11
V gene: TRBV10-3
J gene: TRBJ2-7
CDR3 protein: AIKQGGLNEQY